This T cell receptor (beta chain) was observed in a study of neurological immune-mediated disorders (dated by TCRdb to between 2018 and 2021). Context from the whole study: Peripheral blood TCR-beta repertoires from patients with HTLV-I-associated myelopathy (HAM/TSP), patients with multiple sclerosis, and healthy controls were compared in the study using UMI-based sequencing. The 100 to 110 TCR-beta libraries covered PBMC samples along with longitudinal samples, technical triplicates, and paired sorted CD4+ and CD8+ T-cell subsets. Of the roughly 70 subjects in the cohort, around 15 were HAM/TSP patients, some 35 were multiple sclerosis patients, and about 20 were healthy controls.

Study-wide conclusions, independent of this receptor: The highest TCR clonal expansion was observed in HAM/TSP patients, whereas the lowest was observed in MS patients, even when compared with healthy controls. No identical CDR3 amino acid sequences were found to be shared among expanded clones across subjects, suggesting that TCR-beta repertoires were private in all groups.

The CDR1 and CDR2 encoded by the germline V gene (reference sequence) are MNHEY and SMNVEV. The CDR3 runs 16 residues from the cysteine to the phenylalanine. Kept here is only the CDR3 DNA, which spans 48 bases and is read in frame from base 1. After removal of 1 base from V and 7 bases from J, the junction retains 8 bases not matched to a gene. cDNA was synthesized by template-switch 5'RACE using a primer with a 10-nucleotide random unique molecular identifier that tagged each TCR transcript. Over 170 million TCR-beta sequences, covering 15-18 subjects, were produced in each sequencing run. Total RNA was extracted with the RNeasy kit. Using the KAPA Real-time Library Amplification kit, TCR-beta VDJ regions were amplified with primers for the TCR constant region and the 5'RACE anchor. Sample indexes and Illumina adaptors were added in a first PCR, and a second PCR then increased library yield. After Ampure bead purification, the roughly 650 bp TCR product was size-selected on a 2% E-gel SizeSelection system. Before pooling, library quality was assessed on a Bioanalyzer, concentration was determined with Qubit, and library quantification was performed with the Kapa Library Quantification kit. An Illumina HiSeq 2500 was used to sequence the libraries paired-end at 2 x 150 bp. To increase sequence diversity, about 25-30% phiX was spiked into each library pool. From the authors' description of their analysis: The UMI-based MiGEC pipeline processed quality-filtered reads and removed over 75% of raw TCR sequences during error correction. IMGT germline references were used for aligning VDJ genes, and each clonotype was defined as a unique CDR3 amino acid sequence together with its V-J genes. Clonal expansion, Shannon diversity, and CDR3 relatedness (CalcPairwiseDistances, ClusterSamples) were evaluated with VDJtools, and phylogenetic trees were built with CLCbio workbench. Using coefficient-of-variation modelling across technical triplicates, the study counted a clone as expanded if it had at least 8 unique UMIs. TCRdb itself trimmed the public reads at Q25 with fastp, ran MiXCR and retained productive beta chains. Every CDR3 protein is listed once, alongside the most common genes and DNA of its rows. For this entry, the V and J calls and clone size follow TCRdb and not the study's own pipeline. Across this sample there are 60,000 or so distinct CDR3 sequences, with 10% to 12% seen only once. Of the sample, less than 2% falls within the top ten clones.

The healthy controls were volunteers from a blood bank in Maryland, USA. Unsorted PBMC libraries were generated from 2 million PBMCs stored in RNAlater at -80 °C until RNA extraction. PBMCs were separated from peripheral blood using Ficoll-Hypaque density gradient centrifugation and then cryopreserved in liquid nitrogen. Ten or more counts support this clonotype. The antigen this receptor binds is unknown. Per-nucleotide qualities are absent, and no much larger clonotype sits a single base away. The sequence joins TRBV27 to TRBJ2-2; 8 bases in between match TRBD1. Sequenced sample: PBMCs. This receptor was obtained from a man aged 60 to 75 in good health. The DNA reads TGTGCCAGCAGTTTATGGACAGGGAGGCGAAACGGGGAGCTGTTTTTT. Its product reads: CASSLWTGRRNGELFF.